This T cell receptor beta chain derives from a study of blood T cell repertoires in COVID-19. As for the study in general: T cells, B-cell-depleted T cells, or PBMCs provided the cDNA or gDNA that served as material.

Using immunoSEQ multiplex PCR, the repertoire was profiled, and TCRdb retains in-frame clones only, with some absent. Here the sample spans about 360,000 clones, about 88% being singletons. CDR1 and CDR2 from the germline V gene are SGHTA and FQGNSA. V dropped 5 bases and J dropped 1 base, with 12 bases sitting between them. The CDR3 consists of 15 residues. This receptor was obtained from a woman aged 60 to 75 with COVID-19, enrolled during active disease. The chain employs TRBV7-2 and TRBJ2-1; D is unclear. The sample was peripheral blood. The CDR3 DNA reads TGTGCCAGCAGCCCTGCAAGAGGATCCTACAATGAGCAGTTCTTC. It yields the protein CASSPARGSYNEQFF.